These 17 T cell receptor beta chains were all obtained from the same sample, sequenced in a study of CD8+CD57+ T cells in acquired aplastic anemia. Genomic DNA templated the TCR beta VDJ and CDR3 profiling. TCRdb reprocessed the reads via MiXCR and lists one record per CDR3 protein. The table shows about 150,000 distinct CDR3 sequences, with approximately 44% occurring only once. Only patients with CD8+CD57+ cell expansion on flow cytometry were chosen for sequencing. Specimen: sorted CD4+, CD8+, or CD8+CD57+ T cells (not recorded which) from PBMCs. The receptors come from a human donor with aplastic anemia.

There are a few counts of this clonotype. A much bigger clone sits one base away, suggesting this may be a read error. This chain joins TRBV5-4 and TRBJ2-7; 8 positions match TRBD2. Germline V gene lookup returns CDR1 SGHNT and CDR2 YYREEE (reference sequence). The V gene end was trimmed by 0 bases and the J gene end by 0 bases; junction bases not matched to a gene: 14. This CDR3 region has 19 residues. CDR3 DNA: TGTGCCAGCAGCTTGGGTCAGCGGGAGACTGGGGTTAGCTCCTACGAGCAGTACTTC. This gives the protein CASSLGQRETGVSSYEQYF.

The rearrangement uses TRBV3-1 and TRBJ1-4, with TRBD1 as a possible D gene (5 bases). The CDR3 length is 16 residues. Trimming shortened V by 1 base and J by 2 bases, and 11 bases separated the two germline ends. Germline loops: CDR1 LGHDT, CDR2 YNNKEL (reference sequence). As DNA, the CDR3 is TGTGCCAGCAGCCAAGGTTGGGGGGGGACTAATGAAAAACTGTTTTTT. Translating gives CASSQGWGGTNEKLFF.

This clonotype was detected ten times or more. The CDR3 nucleotides read TGTGCCAGCAGCTTGGGTACGACAGTACTCAGCTCCTACGAGCAGTACGTC. Residues: CASSLGTTVLSSYEQYV. This chain uses TRBV7-9 with TRBJ2-7; D is possibly TRBD1 (5 bases). The CDR3 is made up of 17 amino acids. Trimming shortened V by 3 bases and J by 0 bases, and 18 bases separated the two germline ends. Looked up from germline, CDR1 is SEHNR and CDR2 is FQNEAQ (reference sequence).

This clonotype has at least ten counts. This chain uses TRBV5-5 with TRBJ1-2; no clear D. V shed 1 base and J shed 1 base, with 14 bases lying between them. The CDR3 has 16 amino acids. Germline V gives CDR1 SGHKS, CDR2 YYEKEE (reference sequence). The CDR3 nucleotides are TGTGCCAGCAGCTTGACTTTAACATCTAATAACTATGGCTACACCTTC. Amino acids: CASSLTLTSNNYGYTF.

This clonotype has at least ten counts. V usage is TRBV12-3 or TRBV12-4 and J usage is TRBJ2-7; D uncertain. The CDR3 length is 13 residues. V lost 5 bases and J lost 5, with 13 bases in between. CDR3 DNA sequence: TGTGCCAGCAGTCCACACCCCTTCCACGAGCAGTACGTC. Translation: CASSPHPFHEQYV.

This clonotype was detected once. The chain carries TRBV10-3 and TRBJ2-1; 7 bases are shared with TRBD1. This CDR3 has 15 residues. V trimming: 10 bases; J trimming: 6 bases; junction bases outside the gene matches: 15. CDR1 ENHRY and CDR2 SYGVKD come from the germline V gene. CDR3 DNA sequence: TGTGCCAGCAGCCGGGCGACGGGACAGTTCAATGAGCAGTTCTTC. Translated: CASSRATGQFNEQFF.

This clonotype was seen many times. The gene calls are TRBV10-3 and TRBJ1-1; tentatively, D is TRBD1 (5 bases). This CDR3 spans 12 amino acids. The ends were cut back, 8 bases at V and 8 bases at J, with 15 bases in the middle. CDR1 and CDR2 (germline): ENHRY, SYGVKD. The CDR3 coding sequence is TGTGCCATCCATTCGGACGGGGGGGAAGCTTTCTTT. It encodes CAIHSDGGEAFF.

This clonotype has at least ten counts. The chain carries TRBV20-1 and TRBJ2-3, with 7 positions matching TRBD1. The CDR3 contains 13 residues. The germline gives CDR1 DFQATT, CDR2 SNEGSKA (reference sequence). V shed 6 bases, J shed 4 bases, and the junction held 7 bases outside the gene matches. The DNA for the CDR3 is TGCAGTGCCAAACGACAGGGTTCAGATACGCAGTATTTT. This sequence encodes CSAKRQGSDTQYF.

With regard to this clonotype: No conserved phenylalanine or tryptophan is present at the end of the CDR3, so a read error is the likely explanation. The limits of the CDR3 on the DNA are not certain, so only TCRdb's listed CDR3 is given. V gene TRBV19 combines with J gene TRBJ2-3; the table names TRBD1, a call not compared with the DNA. The CDR3 is 10 residues long, counting both termini. The germline V gene encodes CDR1 LNHDA and CDR2 SQIVND (reference sequence). CDR3 region: CASSSGTGVL.

This clonotype came up many times. The gene calls are TRBV2 and TRBJ2-7; no clear D gene. The germline V and J ends were trimmed by 6 bases and 2 bases, with 11 bases remaining between them. From germline, CDR1 is SNHLY and CDR2 FYNNEI. CDR3 length: 13 amino acids. The CDR3, as DNA: TGTGCCAGCAGCTCGCAGACCCCCTACGAGCAGTACTTC. Translating it yields CASSSQTPYEQYF.

The sample holds a few counts of this clonotype. This chain links TRBV2 with TRBJ2-6, with a possible D match to TRBD1 (6 bases). CDR1 and CDR2 (germline): SNHLY, FYNNEI. This CDR3 has 16 amino acids. V was shortened by 4 bases and J by 2 bases, with 12 bases between the two germline ends. The chain's CDR3 is CASSGQALTGANVLTF. The CDR3 DNA reads as TGTGCCAGCAGTGGACAGGCCTTGACTGGGGCCAACGTCCTGACTTTC. Full variable domain (remainder filled in from reference TRBV2 and TRBJ2-6): EPEVTQTPSHQVTQMGQEVILRCVPISNHLYFYWYRQILGQKVEFLVSFYNNEISEKSEIFDDQFSVERPDGSNFTLKIRSTKLEDSAMYFCASSGQALTGANVLTFGAGSRLTVL.

This clonotype was recorded many times. This chain links TRBV2 with TRBJ1-1; D remains unclear. This CDR3 has 11 residues. Per the germline V gene, CDR1 is SNHLY and CDR2 is FYNNEI. V was shortened by 4 bases and J by 5 bases, with 5 bases between the two germline ends. CDR3 in amino acids: CASSGDTEAFF. The CDR3 nucleotides read TGTGCCAGCAGTGGGGATACTGAAGCTTTCTTT.

The chain combines TRBV15 with TRBJ2-3; a weak D match, TRBD1 (5 bases). The V end lost 5 bases, the J end lost 3 bases, and 9 bases lay between the germline ends. The CDR3 is made up of 13 amino acids. Germline V gene lookup returns CDR1 LNHNV and CDR2 YYDKDF (reference sequence). In DNA form, the CDR3 reads TGTGCCACCAGCTGGGGCAGTACAGATACGCAGTATTTT. Its translation: CATSWGSTDTQYF.

This clonotype was seen many times. This sequence joins TRBV19 and TRBJ1-2, with 7 positions matching TRBD1. Germline V lookup: CDR1 LNHDA, CDR2 SQIVND (reference sequence). The V and J ends lost 9 bases and 0 bases, in that order; junction bases with no gene match: 13. The CDR3 contains 16 residues. CDR3 protein: CASAREGTGANYGYTF. CDR3 in DNA: TGTGCCAGCGCCCGGGAGGGAACAGGGGCTAACTATGGCTACACCTTC. The whole variable domain, filled in from reference TRBV19 and TRBJ1-2, reads DGGITQSPKYLFRKEGQNVTLSCEQNLNHDAMYWYRQDPGQGLRLIYYSQIVNDFQKGDIAEGYSVSREKKESFPLTVTSAQKNPTAFYLCASAREGTGANYGYTFGSGTRLTVV.

This clonotype was counted ten times or more. The V gene is TRBV13, the J gene TRBJ2-1; 7 positions agree with TRBD2. This CDR3 spans 13 amino acids. Unmatched junction bases numbered 9, after V lost 6 bases and J lost 10 bases. The germline V gene has CDR1 PRHDT and CDR2 FYEKMQ (reference sequence). Here the CDR3 DNA reads TGTGCCAGCAGGACTAGCTTTAAGGGGGAGCAGTTCTTC. Encoded protein: CASRTSFKGEQFF.

The V call is TRBV24-1, the J call TRBJ1-1, with TRBD1 matching over 8 bases. CDR3 size: 15 residues. V was clipped by 11 bases and J by 0 bases; unmatched bases: 10. The germline CDR1 and CDR2 sequences are KGHDR and SFDVKD. The chain's CDR3 is CANRLRTGLNTEAFF. The CDR3 region has the DNA TGTGCCAACCGTCTAAGGACAGGGCTGAACACTGAAGCTTTCTTT.

Note on this clonotype: A read error is likely, as this CDR3 ends without the conserved phenylalanine or tryptophan. The J gene is TRBJ2-7, the V gene TRBV15; D gene uncertain. The V gene lost 5 bases and the J gene lost 7 bases, with 15 bases spanning the gap. From germline, CDR1 is LNHNV and CDR2 YYDKDF (reference sequence). The CDR3 covers 13 residues. CDR3 in amino acids: CATSVGSVGEQYL. The CDR3 DNA reads TGTGCCACCAGCGTCGGGTCAGTGGGGGAGCAGTACCTC.